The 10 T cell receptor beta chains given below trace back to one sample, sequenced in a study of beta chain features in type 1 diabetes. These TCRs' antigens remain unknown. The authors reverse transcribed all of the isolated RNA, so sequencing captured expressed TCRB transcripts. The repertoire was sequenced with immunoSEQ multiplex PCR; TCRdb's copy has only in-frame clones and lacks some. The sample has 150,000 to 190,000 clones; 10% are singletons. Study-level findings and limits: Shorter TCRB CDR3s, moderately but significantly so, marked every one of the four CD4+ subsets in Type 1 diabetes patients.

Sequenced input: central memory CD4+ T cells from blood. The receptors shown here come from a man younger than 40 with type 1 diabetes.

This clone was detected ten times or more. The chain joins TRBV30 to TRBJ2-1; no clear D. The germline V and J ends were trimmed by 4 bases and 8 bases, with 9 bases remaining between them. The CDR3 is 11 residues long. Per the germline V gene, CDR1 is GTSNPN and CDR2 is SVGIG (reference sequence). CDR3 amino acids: CAWTLGDEQFF. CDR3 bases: TGTGCCTGGACCTTGGGCGATGAGCAGTTCTTC.

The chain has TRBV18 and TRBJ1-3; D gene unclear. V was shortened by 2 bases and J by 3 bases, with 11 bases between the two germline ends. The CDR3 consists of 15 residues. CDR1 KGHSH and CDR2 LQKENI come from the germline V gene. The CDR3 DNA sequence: TGTGCCAGCTCACCATCTGAGGGTGTTGGAAACACCATATATTTT. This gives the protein CASSPSEGVGNTIYF.

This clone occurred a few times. The CDR3 DNA sequence: TGCGCCAGCAGCCAAGAAAGGGACTCCGTTGGGGAGCAGTACTTC. Protein sequence: CASSQERDSVGEQYF. The chain employs TRBV4-3 and TRBJ2-7; D is possibly TRBD2 (6 bases). V lost 0 bases, J lost 7 bases, and 16 bases lay in between. The CDR3 contains 15 residues. Germline CDR1 is LGHNA and CDR2 is YSLEER.

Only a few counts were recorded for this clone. The CDR3 DNA reads TGTGCCAGCAGTTTAAGCCCCGGGACAGTCATCAAGGGGTACTACAATGAGCAGTTCTTC. Protein: CASSLSPGTVIKGYYNEQFF. V gene TRBV28 combines with J gene TRBJ2-1; TRBD1 agrees at 7 bases. Germline V lookup: CDR1 MDHEN, CDR2 SYDVKM. Unmatched junction bases numbered 19, after V lost 2 bases and J lost 3 bases. The CDR3 covers 20 residues.

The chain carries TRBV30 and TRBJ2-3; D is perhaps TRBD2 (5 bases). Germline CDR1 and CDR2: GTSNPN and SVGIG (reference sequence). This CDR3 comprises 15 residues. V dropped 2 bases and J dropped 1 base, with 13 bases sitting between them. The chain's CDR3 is CAWSLRLLGTDTQYF. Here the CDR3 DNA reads TGTGCCTGGAGTTTAAGACTACTAGGCACAGATACGCAGTATTTT.

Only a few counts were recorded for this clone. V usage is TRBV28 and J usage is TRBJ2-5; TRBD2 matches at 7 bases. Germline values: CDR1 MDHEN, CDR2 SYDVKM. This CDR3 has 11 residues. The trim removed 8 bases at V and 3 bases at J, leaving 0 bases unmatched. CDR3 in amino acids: CASGREETQYF. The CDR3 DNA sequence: TGTGCCAGCGGGAGGGAAGAGACCCAGTACTTC.

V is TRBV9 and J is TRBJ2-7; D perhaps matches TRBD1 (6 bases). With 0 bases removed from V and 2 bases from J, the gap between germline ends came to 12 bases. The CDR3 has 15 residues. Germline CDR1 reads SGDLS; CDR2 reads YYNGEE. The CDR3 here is CASSVGPGDTYEQYF. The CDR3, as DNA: TGTGCCAGCAGCGTAGGACCAGGGGATACCTACGAGCAGTACTTC.

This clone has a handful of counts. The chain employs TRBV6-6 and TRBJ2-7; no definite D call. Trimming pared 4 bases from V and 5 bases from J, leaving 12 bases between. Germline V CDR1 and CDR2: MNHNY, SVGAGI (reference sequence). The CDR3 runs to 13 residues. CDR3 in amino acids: CASSSGLRNEQYF. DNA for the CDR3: TGTGCCAGCAGTTCCGGCCTCAGGAACGAGCAGTACTTC.

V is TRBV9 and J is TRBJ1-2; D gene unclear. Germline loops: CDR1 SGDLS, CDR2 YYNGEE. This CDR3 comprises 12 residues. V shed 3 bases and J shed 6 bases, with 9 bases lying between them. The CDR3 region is CASSATLDGYTF. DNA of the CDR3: TGTGCCAGCAGCGCCACATTGGATGGCTACACCTTC.

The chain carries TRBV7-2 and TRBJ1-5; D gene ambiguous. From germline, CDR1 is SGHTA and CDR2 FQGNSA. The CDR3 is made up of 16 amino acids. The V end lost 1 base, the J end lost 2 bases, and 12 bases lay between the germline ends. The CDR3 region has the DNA TGTGCCAGCAGCTTAGGGTCGGGGATGGGCAATCAGCCCCAGCATTTT. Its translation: CASSLGSGMGNQPQHF.